The source of this T cell receptor (beta chain) is a study of T-cell reconstitution after alpha-beta-depleted transplantation in children. Researchers prepared the TCRbeta library using unique molecular identifiers, the study reports. TCRdb re-called the PCR reads through MiXCR, storing one row per CDR3 protein. The sample holds some 130,000 distinct CDR3 sequences, 8.5% to 10% seen once. As to this clonotype: Its antigen remains unidentified.

Germline-derived CDR1 and CDR2 are SEHNR and FQNEAQ (reference sequence). The CDR3 sequence is 13 residues long. Trimming shortened V by 5 bases and J by 6 bases, and 13 bases separated the two germline ends. Regarding the study as a whole: Hyperexpanded clones declined; after one year, newly produced T cells mostly supplied diversity. Where some patients showed high TCRbeta diversity at day 60, it came from recipient T cells and thymic progenitors that had survived. Several hundred rapidly expanded clones from non-depleted graft cells reportedly supplied alpha-beta T cells about two months post-transplant.

The receptor comes from a girl under three years old who had a stem cell transplant for combined immunodeficiency, so the T cells may come from the graft donor. The sequences come from PBMCs, mostly from graft donor cells, collected 180 days after TCRalphabeta/CD19-depleted stem cell transplant. The J gene is TRBJ1-1, the V gene TRBV7-9; the D is unclear. CDR3 DNA: TGTGCCAGCAGCGTGACGGTGAGGTCTGAAGCTTTCTTT. Translation: CASSVTVRSEAFF.